The sequence of this TCR beta chain was determined in a study of T cell repertoires in cytomegalovirus infection. About the research overall: Through public TCR beta signatures, both CMV infection and matching HLA type were indicated.

The germline CDR1 and CDR2 sequences are SGHNT and YYREEE (reference sequence). The CDR3 spans 17 residues. On this clonotype: Compared with germline, one end of the junction differs, possibly owing to a read error.

TCRdb passed the reads through MiXCR, listing each CDR3 protein once. The sample has approximately 490,000 distinct CDR3 sequences, over 9% seen once. Sample: PBMCs. The TCR comes from a human donor in good health (CMV status not recorded). Some clones in this sample may be carry-over from other donors' samples. The rearrangement links TRBV5-4 to TRBJ2-3, with D possibly TRBD2 on 5 matching bases. CDR3 nucleotides: TGTGCCAGCAGCTTGGGAATCGACTCCCCTAGCACGGATACGCAGTATTTT. It encodes CASSLGIDSPSTDTQYF.